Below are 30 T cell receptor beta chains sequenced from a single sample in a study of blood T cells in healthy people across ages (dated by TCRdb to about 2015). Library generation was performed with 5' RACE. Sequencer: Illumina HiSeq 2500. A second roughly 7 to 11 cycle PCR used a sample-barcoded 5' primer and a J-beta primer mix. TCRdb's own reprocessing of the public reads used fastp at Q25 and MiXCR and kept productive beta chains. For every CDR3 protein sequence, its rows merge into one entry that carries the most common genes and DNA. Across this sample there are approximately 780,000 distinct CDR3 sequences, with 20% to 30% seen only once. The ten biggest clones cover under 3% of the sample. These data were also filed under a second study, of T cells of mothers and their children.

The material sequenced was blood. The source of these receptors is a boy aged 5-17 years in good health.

Here the CDR3 DNA reads TGCAGTGCTAGAGTAGGGGCGTTGTACAATGAGCAGTTCTTC. This gives the protein CSARVGALYNEQFF. This rearrangement joins TRBV20-1 to TRBJ2-1; weak D call: TRBD1 (5 bases). Deletions cut 1 base from V and 4 bases from J, with 11 bases between. The CDR3 contains 14 residues. The V gene's germline CDR1 is DFQATT and CDR2 SNEGSKA (reference sequence).

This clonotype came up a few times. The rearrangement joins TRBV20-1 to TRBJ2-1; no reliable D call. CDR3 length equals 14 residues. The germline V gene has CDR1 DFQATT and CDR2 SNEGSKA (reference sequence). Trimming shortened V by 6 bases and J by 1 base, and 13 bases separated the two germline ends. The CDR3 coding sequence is TGCAGTGCCTTCTTAGCCGGGTCCTACAATGAGCAGTTCTTC. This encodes CSAFLAGSYNEQFF.

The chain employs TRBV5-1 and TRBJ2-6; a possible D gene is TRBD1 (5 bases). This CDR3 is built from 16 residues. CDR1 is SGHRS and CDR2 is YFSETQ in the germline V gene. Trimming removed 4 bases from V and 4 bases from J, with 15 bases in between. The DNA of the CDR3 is TGCGCCAGCAGCGTCACAGGCTCGTGGGGGGCCAACGTCCTGACTTTC. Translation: CASSVTGSWGANVLTF.

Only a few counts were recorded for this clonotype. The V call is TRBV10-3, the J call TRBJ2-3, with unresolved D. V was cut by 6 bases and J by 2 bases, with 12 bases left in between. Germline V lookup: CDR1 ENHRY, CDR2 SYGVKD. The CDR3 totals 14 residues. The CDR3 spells CAISGASPTDTQYF. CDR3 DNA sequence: TGTGCCATCAGCGGCGCGAGTCCCACAGATACGCAGTATTTT.

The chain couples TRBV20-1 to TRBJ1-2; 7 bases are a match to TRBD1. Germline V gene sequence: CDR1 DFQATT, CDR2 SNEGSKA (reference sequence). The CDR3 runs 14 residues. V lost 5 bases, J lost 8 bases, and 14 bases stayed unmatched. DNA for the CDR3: TGCAGTGCTGGCCCCTCGGGACAGATGGGGGGCTACACCTTC. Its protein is CSAGPSGQMGGYTF.

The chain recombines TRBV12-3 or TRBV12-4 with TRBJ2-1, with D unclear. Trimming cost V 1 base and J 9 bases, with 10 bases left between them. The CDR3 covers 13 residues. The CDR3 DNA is TGTGCCAGCAGTTTAGAGGTGTGGGGTGAGCAGTTCTTC. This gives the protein CASSLEVWGEQFF.

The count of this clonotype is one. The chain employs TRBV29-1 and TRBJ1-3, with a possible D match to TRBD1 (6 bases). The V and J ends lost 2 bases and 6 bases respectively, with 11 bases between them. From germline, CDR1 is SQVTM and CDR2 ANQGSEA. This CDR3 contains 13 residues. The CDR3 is CSVEWGAENTIYF. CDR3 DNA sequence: TGCAGCGTTGAATGGGGGGCTGAAAACACCATATATTTT.

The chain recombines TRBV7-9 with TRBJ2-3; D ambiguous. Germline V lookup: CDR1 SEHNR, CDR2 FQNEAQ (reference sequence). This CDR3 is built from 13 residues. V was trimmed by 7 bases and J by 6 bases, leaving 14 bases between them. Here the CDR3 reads CASTITWGDTQYF. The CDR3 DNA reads TGTGCCAGCACCATAACCTGGGGTGATACGCAGTATTTT.

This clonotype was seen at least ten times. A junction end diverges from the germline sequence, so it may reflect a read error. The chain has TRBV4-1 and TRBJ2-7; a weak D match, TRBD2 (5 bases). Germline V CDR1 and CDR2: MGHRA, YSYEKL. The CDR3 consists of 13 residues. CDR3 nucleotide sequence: TGTGCCAGCAGCCAAACTAGCTCCTACGAGCAGTACTTC. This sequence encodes CASSQTSSYEQYF.

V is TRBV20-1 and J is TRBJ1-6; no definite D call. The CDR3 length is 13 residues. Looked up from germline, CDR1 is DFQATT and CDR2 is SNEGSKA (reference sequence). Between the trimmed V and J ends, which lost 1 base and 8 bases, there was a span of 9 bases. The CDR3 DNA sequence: TGCAGTGCTAGAGCCGTTGGGGATTCACCCCTCCACTTT. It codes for CSARAVGDSPLHF.

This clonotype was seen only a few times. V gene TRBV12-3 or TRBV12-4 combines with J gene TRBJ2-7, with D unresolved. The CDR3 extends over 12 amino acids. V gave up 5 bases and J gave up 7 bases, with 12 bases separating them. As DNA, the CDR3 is TGTGCCAGCAGTCCACCTCTTACGGAGCAGTACTTC. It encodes CASSPPLTEQYF.

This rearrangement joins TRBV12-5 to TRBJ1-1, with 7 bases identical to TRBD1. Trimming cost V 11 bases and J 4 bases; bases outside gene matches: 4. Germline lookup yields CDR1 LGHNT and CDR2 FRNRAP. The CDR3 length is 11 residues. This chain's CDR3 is CASGQSTEAFF. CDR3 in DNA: TGTGCTTCGGGACAGAGCACTGAAGCTTTCTTT.

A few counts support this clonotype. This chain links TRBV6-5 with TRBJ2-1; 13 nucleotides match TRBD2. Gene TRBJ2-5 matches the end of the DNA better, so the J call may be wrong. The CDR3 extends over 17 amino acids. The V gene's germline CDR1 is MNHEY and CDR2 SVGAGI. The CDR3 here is CASSYATSGGAGETQYF. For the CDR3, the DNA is TGTGCCAGCAGTTACGCTACTAGCGGGGGGGCCGGAGAGACCCAGTACTTC.

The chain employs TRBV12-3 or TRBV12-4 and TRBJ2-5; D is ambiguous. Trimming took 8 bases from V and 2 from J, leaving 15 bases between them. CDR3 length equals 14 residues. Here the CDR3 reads CASRQHTNQETQYF. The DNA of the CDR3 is TGTGCCAGCCGCCAGCACACTAATCAAGAGACCCAGTACTTC.

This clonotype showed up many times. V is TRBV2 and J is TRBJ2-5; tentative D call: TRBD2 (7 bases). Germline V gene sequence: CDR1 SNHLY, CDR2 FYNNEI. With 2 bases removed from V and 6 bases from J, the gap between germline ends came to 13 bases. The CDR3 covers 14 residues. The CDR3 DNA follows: TGTGCCAGCAGTGAAAATGCGGGGGCGCAGACCCAGTACTTC. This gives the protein CASSENAGAQTQYF.

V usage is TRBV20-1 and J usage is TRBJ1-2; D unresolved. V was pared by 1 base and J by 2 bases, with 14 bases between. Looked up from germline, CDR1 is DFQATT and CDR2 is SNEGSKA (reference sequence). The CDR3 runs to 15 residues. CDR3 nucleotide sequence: TGCAGTGCTAGAGTCCTCAGTGGAGAGAACTATGGCTACACCTTC. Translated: CSARVLSGENYGYTF.

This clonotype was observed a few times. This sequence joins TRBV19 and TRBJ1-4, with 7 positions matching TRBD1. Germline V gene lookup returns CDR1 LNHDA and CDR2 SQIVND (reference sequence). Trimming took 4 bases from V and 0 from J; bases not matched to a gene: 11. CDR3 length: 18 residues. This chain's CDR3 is CASSRFGTADSTNEKLFF. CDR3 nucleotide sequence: TGTGCCAGTAGTAGGTTTGGGACAGCGGATTCAACTAATGAAAAACTGTTTTTT.

CDR3 DNA sequence: TGTGCCAGCACTCCGGCGGGAAGCGAGCAGTTCTTC. Protein: CASTPAGSEQFF. The rearrangement joins TRBV28 to TRBJ2-7, with D possibly being TRBD2 (6 bases). The DNA end is a closer match to TRBJ2-1, so the J assignment may be wrong. The CDR3 is made up of 12 amino acids. In germline, CDR1 is MDHEN, CDR2 SYDVKM.

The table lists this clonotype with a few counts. In DNA form, the CDR3 reads TGCAGTGCCCGGACTAGCGGGGGGGTAGATACGCAGTATTTT. Amino acid sequence: CSARTSGGVDTQYF. This chain joins TRBV20-1 and TRBJ2-3, with 15 bases identical to TRBD2. Germline V CDR1 and CDR2: DFQATT, SNEGSKA (reference sequence). The V segment lost 6 bases and the J segment 5 bases; nucleotides outside the gene matches: 3. The CDR3 runs 14 residues.

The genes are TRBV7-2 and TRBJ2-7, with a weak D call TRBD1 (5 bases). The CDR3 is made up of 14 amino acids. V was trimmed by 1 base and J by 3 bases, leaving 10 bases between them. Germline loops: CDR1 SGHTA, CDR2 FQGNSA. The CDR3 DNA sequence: TGTGCCAGCAGCTTAGGCAGGGTAGACTACGAGCAGTACTTC. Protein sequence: CASSLGRVDYEQYF.

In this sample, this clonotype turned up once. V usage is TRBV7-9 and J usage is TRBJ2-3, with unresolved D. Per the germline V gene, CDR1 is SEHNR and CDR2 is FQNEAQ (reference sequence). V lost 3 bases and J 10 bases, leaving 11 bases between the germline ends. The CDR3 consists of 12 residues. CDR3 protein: CASSFSVPAQYF. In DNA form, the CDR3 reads TGTGCCAGCAGCTTCAGCGTTCCCGCGCAGTATTTT.

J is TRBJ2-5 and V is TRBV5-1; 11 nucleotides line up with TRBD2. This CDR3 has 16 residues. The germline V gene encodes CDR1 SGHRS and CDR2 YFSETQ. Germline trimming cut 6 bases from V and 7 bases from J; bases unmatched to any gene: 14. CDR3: CASTSSSLAGGGTQYF. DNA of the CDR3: TGCGCCAGCACCAGCTCTAGCCTAGCGGGGGGAGGGACCCAGTACTTC.

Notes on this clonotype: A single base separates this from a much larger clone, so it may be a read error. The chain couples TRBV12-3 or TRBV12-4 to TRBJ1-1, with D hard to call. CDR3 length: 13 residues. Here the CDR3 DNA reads TGTACCAGCATAGAACTACTTGGCACTGAAGCTTTCTTT. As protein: CTSIELLGTEAFF.

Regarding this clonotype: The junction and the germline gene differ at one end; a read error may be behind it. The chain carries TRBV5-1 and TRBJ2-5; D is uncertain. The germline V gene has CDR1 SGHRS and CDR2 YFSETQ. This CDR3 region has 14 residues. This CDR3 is CASSLGWGQETQYF. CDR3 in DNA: TGTGCCAGCAGCCTGGGCTGGGGCCAAGAGACCCAGTACTTC.

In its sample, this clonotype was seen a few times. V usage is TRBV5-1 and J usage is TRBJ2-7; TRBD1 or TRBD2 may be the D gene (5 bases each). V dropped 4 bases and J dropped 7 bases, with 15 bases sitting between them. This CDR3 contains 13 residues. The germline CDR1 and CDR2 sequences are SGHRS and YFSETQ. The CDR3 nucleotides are TGCGCCAGCAGCAGGGGACCGGCTAGGGAGCAGTACTTC. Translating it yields CASSRGPAREQYF.

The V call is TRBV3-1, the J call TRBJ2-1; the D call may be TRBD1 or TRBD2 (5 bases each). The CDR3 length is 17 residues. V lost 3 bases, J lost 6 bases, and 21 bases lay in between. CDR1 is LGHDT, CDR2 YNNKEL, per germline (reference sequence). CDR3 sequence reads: CASSHKLTGIRGNEQFF. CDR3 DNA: TGTGCCAGCAGCCACAAGCTTACAGGAATTCGGGGCAATGAGCAGTTCTTC.

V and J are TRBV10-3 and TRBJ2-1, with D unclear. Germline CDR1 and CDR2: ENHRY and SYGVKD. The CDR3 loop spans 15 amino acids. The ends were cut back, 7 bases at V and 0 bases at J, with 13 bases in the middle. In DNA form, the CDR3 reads TGTGCCATCATAGCCGACGCGAGCTCCTACAATGAGCAGTTCTTC. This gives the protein CAIIADASSYNEQFF.

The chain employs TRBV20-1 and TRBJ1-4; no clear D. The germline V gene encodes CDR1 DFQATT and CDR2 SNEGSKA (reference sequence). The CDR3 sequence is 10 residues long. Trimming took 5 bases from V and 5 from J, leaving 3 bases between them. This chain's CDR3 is CSAVNEKLFF. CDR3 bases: TGCAGTGCTGTAAATGAAAAACTGTTTTTT.

In DNA, the CDR3 is TGTGCCAGCAGCTTTCGGGGGGAACAGCCCCAGCATTTT. Protein: CASSFRGEQPQHF. The chain joins TRBV7-2 to TRBJ1-5; possible D gene TRBD1, 5 bases. The V gene's germline CDR1 is SGHTA and CDR2 FQGNSA. Trimming cost V 3 bases and J 7 bases, with 10 bases left between them. The CDR3 is made up of 13 amino acids.

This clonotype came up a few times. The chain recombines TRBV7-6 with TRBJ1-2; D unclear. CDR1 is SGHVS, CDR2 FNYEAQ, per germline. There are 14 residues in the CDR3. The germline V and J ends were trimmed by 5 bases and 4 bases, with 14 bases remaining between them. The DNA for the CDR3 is TGTGCCAGCAGCGTGGGTCCTCAGACCTATGGCTACACCTTC. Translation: CASSVGPQTYGYTF.